These 24 T cell receptor beta chains came from one sample sequenced in a study of tumor-infiltrating lymphocytes in primary liver carcinoma. With a constant-region primer, TCR beta cDNA was made from about 0.5 ug of total RNA. Three rounds of nested multiplex PCR with slightly modified ARM-PCR produced TCR beta libraries. With TRBV1-TRBV30 forward primers and a C-beta reverse primer, the first two PCR rounds were run for approximately 9 cycles each. MiXCR was run by TCRdb on the multiplex PCR reads, yielding one entry per CDR3 protein. The sample gives some 180,000 distinct CDR3 sequences, around 60% of which show up once; around 68% is in the top ten. RNA was extracted from whole blood without cell sorting, alongside germline DNA. The sample taken for sequencing was peripheral blood. The receptors here all came from a middle-aged man with primary liver carcinoma and hepatitis B virus infection.

This sequence joins TRBV7-9 and TRBJ1-2; maybe TRBD1 (6 bases). From germline, CDR1 is SEHNR and CDR2 FQNEAQ (reference sequence). Trimming removed 4 bases at V and 9 bases at J, with 12 bases between. CDR3 length equals 12 residues. CDR3 loop: CASSSNGDSYTF. CDR3 DNA sequence: TGTGCCAGCAGCTCGAATGGGGACAGCTACACCTTC. Using reference TRBV7-9 and TRBJ1-2 for the parts outside the CDR3, the full variable domain is DTGVSQNPRHKITKRGQNVTFRCDPISEHNRLYWYRQTLGQGPEFLTYFQNEAQLEKSRLLSDRFSAERPKGSFSTLEIQRTEQGDSAMYLCASSSNGDSYTFGSGTRLTVV.

This chain connects TRBV4-1 to TRBJ2-2; TRBD1 agrees at 8 bases. V gave up 4 bases and J gave up 7 bases; unmatched junction bases: 8. Germline V gene sequence: CDR1 MGHRA, CDR2 YSYEKL. This CDR3 is built from 15 residues. The DNA for the CDR3 is TGCGCCAGCAGCCCATTAGGACAGGGTGTCGGGGAGCTGTTTTTT. As protein: CASSPLGQGVGELFF.

A few counts support this clonotype. The chain has TRBV6-5 and TRBJ2-3; 8 bases agree with TRBD1. Germline V gene sequence: CDR1 MNHEY, CDR2 SVGAGI. The junction had 9 bases not matched to a gene; V was cut back by 6 bases and J by 1 base. The CDR3 covers 16 residues. The CDR3 nucleotides read TGTGCCAGCAGCCTAACTCAGGGGGCAGGCACAGATACGCAGTATTTT. Translated, it gives CASSLTQGAGTDTQYF.

This clonotype was detected only a few times. The V and J genes are TRBV7-8 and TRBJ2-2; D is perhaps TRBD2 (5 bases). The V end lost 1 base, the J end lost 4 bases, and 13 bases lay between the germline ends. Germline V gene lookup returns CDR1 SGHVS and CDR2 FQNEAQ. There are 16 residues in the CDR3. The CDR3 nucleotides read TGTGCCAGCAGCTTAGGACGGGGAGTGAGCACCGGGGAGCTGTTTTTT. Its translation is CASSLGRGVSTGELFF. Full variable domain (missing parts from reference TRBV7-8 and TRBJ2-2): GAGVSQSPRYKVAKRGQDVALRCDPISGHVSLFWYQQALGQGPEFLTYFQNEAQLDKSGLPSDRFFAERPEGSVSTLKIQRTQQEDSAVYLCASSLGRGVSTGELFFGEGSRLTVL.

CDR3 bases: TGCGCCAGCAGCTTGGGGGACATGACAGGGTCGGAGACCCAGTACTTC. Translation gives CASSLGDMTGSETQYF. The chain carries TRBV5-1 and TRBJ2-5; TRBD1 matches 7 bases. V shed 0 bases and J 5 bases; nucleotides not matched to a gene: 10. CDR1 and CDR2 from the germline V gene are SGHRS and YFSETQ. The CDR3 loop spans 16 amino acids.

The gene calls are TRBV12-3 or TRBV12-4 and TRBJ2-2; D gene unclear. The CDR3 spans 14 residues. V was cut by 6 bases and J by 4 bases, with 12 bases left in between. This chain's CDR3 is CASSLKGGTGELFF. Here the CDR3 DNA reads TGTGCCAGCAGCCTGAAGGGTGGCACCGGGGAGCTGTTTTTT.

The V and J genes are TRBV7-8 and TRBJ2-2; D perhaps matches TRBD2 (6 bases). Trimming stripped 4 bases from V and 0 bases from J, with 15 bases between. The germline V gene has CDR1 SGHVS and CDR2 FQNEAQ. The CDR3 is made up of 17 amino acids. The CDR3 nucleotides read TGTGCCAGCAGCTCCAGTGGAGGGCGGGCGAACACCGGGGAGCTGTTTTTT. It yields the protein CASSSSGGRANTGELFF.

This clonotype came up a few times. The chain joins TRBV12-3 or TRBV12-4 to TRBJ1-2; possibly TRBD1 for D (5 bases). The V and J ends lost 5 bases and 10 bases respectively, with 8 bases between them. The CDR3 consists of 10 residues. This CDR3 is CASSGGVYTF. The CDR3, as DNA: TGTGCCAGCAGTGGGGGGGTCTACACCTTC.

Points on this clonotype: Being one base from a much bigger clone, this may be a read error. The chain couples TRBV29-1 to TRBJ2-2, with 7 positions matching TRBD1. V lost 6 bases, J lost 3 bases, and 10 bases stayed unmatched. Germline CDR1 and CDR2: SQVTM and ANQGSEA. The CDR3 runs to 15 residues. The CDR3 nucleotides are TGCAGCGTCTATGACAGGGATCCCTACACCGGGGAGCTGTTTTTT. Protein product: CSVYDRDPYTGELFF.

As regards this clonotype: One end of the junction does not line up with germline, which may come from a read error. This chain joins TRBV11-2 and TRBJ2-2, with D perhaps TRBD2 (5 bases). The germline CDR1 and CDR2 sequences are SGHAT and FQNNGV. The CDR3 is 14 residues long. This chain's CDR3 is CVSSLDLHTGELFF. The CDR3 DNA follows: TGTGTCAGCAGCTTAGACCTTCACACCGGGGAACTGTTTTTT.

This clonotype was detected a few times. The CDR3 DNA follows: TGCAGCGTTGGGGACAGGGTAGACTATGGCTACACCTTC. This codes for CSVGDRVDYGYTF. The chain has TRBV29-1 and TRBJ1-2; the match to TRBD1 covers 9 bases. Trimming removed 4 bases from V and 3 bases from J; junction bases left unmatched: 3. The CDR3 length is 13 residues. Looked up from germline, CDR1 is SQVTM and CDR2 is ANQGSEA.

The chain recombines TRBV6-6 with TRBJ2-6; D is ambiguous. This CDR3 has 12 residues. Deletions cut 5 bases from V and 4 bases from J, with 3 bases between. In germline, CDR1 is MNHNY, CDR2 SVGAGI (reference sequence). The CDR3 region is CASSQGANVLTF. CDR3 nucleotides: TGTGCCAGCAGTCAAGGGGCCAACGTCCTGACTTTC.

V and J are TRBV4-2 and TRBJ2-1; 8 bases align to TRBD2. The CDR3 covers 15 residues. Per germline, CDR1 LGHNA and CDR2 YNFKEQ. The junction had 4 bases not matched to a gene; V was cut back by 6 bases and J by 0 bases. The CDR3 nucleotides read TGTGCCAGCAGGAGAAGCGGGAGCTCCTACAATGAGCAGTTCTTC. Translating it yields CASRRSGSSYNEQFF.

This clonotype occurred a few times. The chain recombines TRBV4-2 with TRBJ2-1; 14 bases line up with TRBD2. V dropped 1 base and J dropped 6; count of bases not matched to a gene: 2. The CDR3 consists of 16 residues. Germline values: CDR1 LGHNA, CDR2 YNFKEQ. The CDR3 nucleotides read TGTGCCAGCAGCCAAGCGGGACTAGCGGGAGTCAATGAGCAGTTCTTC. Amino acid sequence: CASSQAGLAGVNEQFF.

The table lists this clonotype with a few counts. This chain joins TRBV6-1 and TRBJ1-6, with D perhaps TRBD1 (5 bases). The CDR3 has 14 residues. The V gene lost 8 bases and the J gene lost 3 bases, with 11 bases spanning the gap. Per germline, CDR1 MNHNS and CDR2 SASEGT. The CDR3 is CASGGTYYNSPLHF. The DNA of the CDR3 is TGTGCCAGCGGAGGGACTTACTATAATTCACCCCTCCACTTT.

On this clonotype: Since the CDR3 does not end with the conserved phenylalanine or tryptophan, this likely comes from a read error. The V gene is TRBV4-2, the J gene TRBJ2-7; 15 bases align to TRBD2. This CDR3 region has 18 residues. V dropped 3 bases and J dropped 4; count of bases not matched to a gene: 10. CDR1 LGHNA and CDR2 YNFKEQ come from the germline V gene. For the CDR3, the DNA is TGTGCCAGCAGCCAGGGATGGACTAGCGGGAGGGCCCAGTACGAGCAGTACCTC. Amino acids: CASSQGWTSGRAQYEQYL.

The chain joins TRBV7-9 to TRBJ1-4; no firm D call. This CDR3 region has 12 residues. V gave up 5 bases and J gave up 6 bases, with 7 bases separating them. The germline gives CDR1 SEHNR, CDR2 FQNEAQ (reference sequence). The CDR3 protein is CASSIRDEKLFF. CDR3 DNA: TGTGCCAGCAGCATTCGAGATGAAAAACTGTTTTTT.

This clonotype appeared a few times. V and J are TRBV4-1 and TRBJ1-2, with unresolved D. CDR1 MGHRA and CDR2 YSYEKL come from the germline V gene. V was shortened by 0 bases and J by 6 bases, with 14 bases between the two germline ends. The CDR3 spans 15 residues. As DNA, the CDR3 is TGCGCCAGCAGCCAAGAAGCCGGTCTCATGGATGGCTACACCTTC. Protein: CASSQEAGLMDGYTF.

This clonotype was seen only a few times. This sequence joins TRBV29-1 and TRBJ1-1; 10 bases map to TRBD1. Germline values: CDR1 SQVTM, CDR2 ANQGSEA. The V segment lost 6 bases and the J segment 5 bases; nucleotides outside the gene matches: 6. CDR3 length equals 13 residues. CDR3 sequence reads: CSVTGGAETEAFF. The CDR3 DNA is TGCAGCGTGACAGGGGGCGCAGAGACTGAAGCTTTCTTT.

This clonotype has a handful of counts. The V and J genes are TRBV14 and TRBJ2-3; maybe TRBD1 (6 bases). The germline V gene has CDR1 SGHDN and CDR2 FVKESK. Trimming took off 3 bases at V and 1 base at J, with 14 bases between the two ends. The CDR3 has 16 residues. The CDR3 DNA follows: TGTGCCAGCAGCCAGGGATCAGGGGTTCGCACAGATACGCAGTATTTT. This encodes CASSQGSGVRTDTQYF.

The chain combines TRBV6-6 with TRBJ1-3; D uncertain. CDR3 size: 14 residues. Germline-derived CDR1 and CDR2 are MNHNY and SVGAGI (reference sequence). Trimming left V 8 bases short and J 0 bases short, with 11 bases between. DNA for the CDR3: TGTGCCAGCTCCGAAAGACGCTCTGGAAACACCATATATTTT. Translating gives CASSERRSGNTIYF.

Regarding this clonotype: Possible read error: a much larger clone is one base away. V gene TRBV10-3 combines with J gene TRBJ2-6, with D tentatively TRBD1 (5 bases). This CDR3 has 14 residues. Germline CDR1 ENHRY, CDR2 SYGVKD. CDR3 coding DNA: TGTGCCATCAGGGACAACTCTGGGGCCAACCTCCTGACTTTC. Amino acids: CAIRDNSGANLLTF.

The rearrangement links TRBV10-2 to TRBJ2-1; possibly TRBD2 for D (5 bases). Trimming left V 7 bases short and J 8 bases short, with 9 bases between. Per germline, CDR1 WSHSY and CDR2 SAAADI. This CDR3 is 11 amino acids long. The CDR3 is CASTRGHEQFF. The DNA of the CDR3 is TGCGCCAGCACAAGAGGGCATGAGCAGTTCTTC.

In this sample, this clonotype turned up many times. The J gene is TRBJ2-1, the V gene TRBV11-2, with 10 bases fitting TRBD2. Looked up from germline, CDR1 is SGHAT and CDR2 is FQNNGV. Trimming cost V 3 bases and J 4 bases; bases outside gene matches: 3. The CDR3 consists of 15 residues. The DNA for the CDR3 is TGTGCCAGCAGCTTGAAGACTAGCGGGTACAATGAGCAGTTCTTC. Its translation is CASSLKTSGYNEQFF.